One and the same sample provided the 27 T cell receptor beta chains below, sequenced in a study of shared clonotypes between healthy human individuals. Naive CD8 cells lacked CD45RO, underwent positive selection for CCR7 and left out terminally differentiated effector memory CD45RA+ cells. Profiled with immunoSEQ multiplex PCR; TCRdb holds only in-frame clones, not every one. The sample contains under 2,000,000 clones, over 85% of which appear only once. Sequenced sample: naive CD8+ T cells sorted from blood. All receptors come from a young man in good health.

The rearrangement links TRBV7-9 to TRBJ1-2, with 7 bases identical to TRBD1. From germline, CDR1 is SEHNR and CDR2 FQNEAQ (reference sequence). After removal of 5 bases from V and 1 base from J, the junction contained 7 bases not matched to a gene. The CDR3 has 15 residues. CDR3 sequence (DNA): TGTGCCAGCAGCCGACCTGACAGGGATAACTATGGCTACACCTTC. Amino acid sequence: CASSRPDRDNYGYTF.

The J gene is TRBJ2-5, the V gene TRBV11-3; 7 bases are shared with TRBD1. Germline CDR1 SGHNT, CDR2 YENEEA. J gave up 5 bases and V 1 base, and 10 bases lay outside the gene matches. The CDR3 runs 16 residues. The CDR3 DNA sequence: TGTGCCAGCAGCTTAGGCCCGACAGGGAAGGGCGAGACCCAGTACTTC. Amino acids: CASSLGPTGKGETQYF.

Notes on this clone: Other DNA sequences in the sample encode the same CDR3. The chain combines TRBV5-6 with TRBJ2-1; the D is unclear. Germline values: CDR1 SGHDT, CDR2 YYEEEE. V was shortened by 0 bases and J by 6 bases, with 4 bases between the two germline ends. The CDR3 consists of 12 residues. The CDR3 nucleotides are TGTGCCAGCAGCTTGGCTACCAATGAGCAGTTCTTC. It yields the protein CASSLATNEQFF.

This clone was counted a single time. This chain uses TRBV12-5 with TRBJ2-1; a possible D gene is TRBD1 (6 bases). Germline V gene data show CDR1 as LGHNT and CDR2 as FRNRAP. V gave up 7 bases and J gave up 4 bases, with 11 bases separating them. CDR3 length: 13 amino acids. CDR3 sequence (DNA): TGTGCTAGTGCCCTGGACAGTTACAATGAGCAGTTCTTC. Translating it yields CASALDSYNEQFF.

The chain combines TRBV7-2 with TRBJ1-2, with a weak D call TRBD1 (6 bases). There are 16 residues in the CDR3. V was trimmed by 5 bases and J by 3 bases, leaving 19 bases between them. Germline V gives CDR1 SGHTA, CDR2 FQGNSA. CDR3: CASSPEGRGHDYGYTF. Written as DNA, the CDR3 is TGTGCCAGCAGCCCTGAGGGGAGGGGACATGACTATGGCTACACCTTC.

The CDR3 coding sequence is TGTGCCAGCAGCCCGATGGGGCCAGCCTCTGGAAACACCATATATTTT. Translating gives CASSPMGPASGNTIYF. The rearrangement links TRBV9 to TRBJ1-3, with D possibly TRBD1 on 5 matching bases. This CDR3 comprises 16 residues. The germline V and J ends were trimmed by 4 bases and 0 bases, with 14 bases remaining between them. The V gene's germline CDR1 is SGDLS and CDR2 YYNGEE.

The chain couples TRBV27 to TRBJ1-4; 8 bases line up with TRBD1. Per germline, CDR1 MNHEY and CDR2 SMNVEV (reference sequence). With 2 bases clipped from V and 4 bases from J, the junction kept 3 bases outside the gene matches. The CDR3 consists of 15 residues. In nucleotides, the CDR3 is TGTGCCAGCAGTTTAGGACAGGGAATTAATGAAAAACTGTTTTTT. Amino acids: CASSLGQGINEKLFF.

This clone was seen a handful of times. The J gene is TRBJ1-1, the V gene TRBV4-1; D gene ambiguous. This CDR3 is built from 16 residues. The ends were cut back, 0 bases at V and 0 bases at J, with 11 bases in the middle. Germline CDR1 and CDR2: MGHRA and YSYEKL. The CDR3 loop is CASSQDLKPLNTEAFF. The CDR3 nucleotides read TGCGCCAGCAGCCAAGATCTGAAACCTTTGAACACTGAAGCTTTCTTT.

The chain joins TRBV6-5 to TRBJ2-1; 10 bases align to TRBD1. CDR3 length: 14 residues. The J segment lost 8 bases and the V segment lost 0 bases, leaving 1 base of the junction unmatched. Germline V CDR1 and CDR2: MNHEY, SVGAGI. CDR3 DNA sequence: TGTGCCAGCAGTTACTCGGGACAGGGGTATGAGCAGTTCTTC. It translates to CASSYSGQGYEQFF.

This sequence joins TRBV30 and TRBJ1-2, with 10 bases lining up with TRBD1. With 0 bases clipped from V and 7 bases from J, the junction kept 8 bases outside the gene matches. The CDR3 covers 15 residues. Germline V gene sequence: CDR1 GTSNPN, CDR2 SVGIG (reference sequence). CDR3 sequence: CAWSVTGQGVSGYTF. DNA of the CDR3: TGTGCCTGGAGTGTAACTGGACAGGGGGTTTCTGGCTACACCTTC.

This chain uses TRBV7-8 with TRBJ1-1; a weak D match, TRBD1 (5 bases). V was clipped by 5 bases and J by 0 bases, with 16 bases between them. The germline V gene encodes CDR1 SGHVS and CDR2 FQNEAQ. The CDR3 covers 16 residues. Here the CDR3 DNA reads TGTGCCAGCAGCCCAAAGCGGGGGGAAATGAACACTGAAGCTTTCTTT. Translating gives CASSPKRGEMNTEAFF. Together with reference TRBV7-8 and TRBJ1-1, the CDR3 gives the full variable domain: GAGVSQSPRYKVAKRGQDVALRCDPISGHVSLFWYQQALGQGPEFLTYFQNEAQLDKSGLPSDRFFAERPEGSVSTLKIQRTQQEDSAVYLCASSPKRGEMNTEAFFGQGTRLTVV.

V and J are TRBV27 and TRBJ2-7, with 10 nucleotides matching TRBD1. The CDR3 runs 13 residues. CDR1 and CDR2 (germline): MNHEY, SMNVEV (reference sequence). Losses at the gene ends were 10 bases for V and 8 bases for J; bases not matched to a gene: 11. CDR3 nucleotides: TGTGCCACCTCCGGGACAGGGGTAGGTCAGCAGTACTTC. This translates into CATSGTGVGQQYF.

The count of this clone is one. The rearrangement joins TRBV9 to TRBJ2-1; D possibly corresponds to TRBD1 (6 bases). The CDR3 extends over 15 amino acids. CDR1 and CDR2 from the germline V gene are SGDLS and YYNGEE. Trimming shortened V by 0 bases and J by 8 bases, and 15 bases separated the two germline ends. CDR3 sequence (DNA): TGTGCCAGCAGCGTAGAGGGACATTGGACGGATGAGCAGTTCTTC. Residues: CASSVEGHWTDEQFF.

On this clone: Other DNA variants within this sample encode the same CDR3. The genes are TRBV6-5 and TRBJ1-1, with D hard to call. Germline V gene lookup returns CDR1 MNHEY and CDR2 SVGAGI. V lost 0 bases and J lost 4, with 9 bases in between. The CDR3 runs 14 residues. DNA of the CDR3: TGTGCCAGCAGTTACTCGGGTTCGGGCACTGAAGCTTTCTTT. The encoded protein is CASSYSGSGTEAFF.

This clone was found once. J is TRBJ2-3 and V is TRBV29-1; no clear D gene. V shed 6 bases and J shed 4 bases, with 5 bases lying between them. In germline, CDR1 is SQVTM, CDR2 ANQGSEA. The CDR3 sequence is 10 residues long. The CDR3, as DNA: TGCAGCGTACGTTCAGATACGCAGTATTTT. Encoded protein: CSVRSDTQYF.

The chain has TRBV27 and TRBJ2-7; no clear D. Germline lookup yields CDR1 MNHEY and CDR2 SMNVEV (reference sequence). The CDR3 has 15 amino acids. Between the trimmed V and J ends, which lost 3 bases and 4 bases, there was a span of 16 bases. CDR3 in amino acids: CASSFGQVPGYEQYF. CDR3 sequence (DNA): TGTGCCAGCAGTTTTGGTCAGGTGCCTGGGTACGAGCAGTACTTC.

The CDR3 sequence: CASSTWTANQPQHF. The CDR3 region has the DNA TGTGCCAGTAGTACTTGGACGGCCAATCAGCCCCAGCATTTT. The chain links TRBV19 to TRBJ1-5; D is ambiguous. From germline, CDR1 is LNHDA and CDR2 SQIVND (reference sequence). The CDR3 consists of 14 residues. With 4 bases removed from V and 3 bases from J, the gap between germline ends came to 10 bases.

The chain is built from TRBV14 and TRBJ2-3, with TRBD2 matching over 9 bases. J lost 7 bases, V lost 4 bases, and 3 bases had no gene match. The CDR3 length is 13 residues. Germline CDR1 is SGHDN and CDR2 is FVKESK. The CDR3 region is CASSPSGVNTQYF. Here the CDR3 DNA reads TGTGCCAGCAGCCCTAGCGGGGTTAATACGCAGTATTTT.

The V gene is TRBV1, the J gene TRBJ2-2; TRBD2, the table's D call, lacks a check against the DNA. TRBV1 is an annotated pseudogene. CDR3 length: 17 amino acids. Here the CDR3 DNA reads TGCACCAGCAGCCAACCCCAAAAGCGGGAGTTCACCGGGGAGCTGTTTTTT. This codes for CTSSQPQKREFTGELFF.

The genes are TRBV5-8 and TRBJ1-6; D unresolved. The CDR3 is 15 amino acids. The V and J ends lost 0 bases and 7 bases respectively, with 11 bases between them. Germline assignment: CDR1 SGHTS and CDR2 YDEGEE. The CDR3 DNA reads as TGTGCCAGCAGCTTGGCCGAGTTAAAAAATTCACCCCTCCACTTT. Amino acids: CASSLAELKNSPLHF.

The chain links TRBV13 to TRBJ2-7; 13 positions match TRBD2. The CDR3 loop spans 18 amino acids. Germline V gene data show CDR1 as PRHDT and CDR2 as FYEKMQ (reference sequence). The ends lost 5 bases at V and 0 bases at J; junction bases unmatched: 10. The CDR3 reads CASSPPEGLAGNSYEQYF. The CDR3 bases are TGTGCCAGCAGCCCGCCCGAGGGACTAGCGGGGAACTCCTACGAGCAGTACTTC.

The chain couples TRBV10-3 to TRBJ2-1; D is unclear. V lost 0 bases, J lost 0 bases, and 9 bases lay in between. The CDR3 has 16 residues. Per the germline V gene, CDR1 is ENHRY and CDR2 is SYGVKD. CDR3 sequence (DNA): TGTGCCATCAGTGAGTCCGGACCCGGCTCCTACAATGAGCAGTTCTTC. This gives the protein CAISESGPGSYNEQFF.

The genes are TRBV19 and TRBJ1-5; no reliable D call. The CDR3 is 14 residues long. V lost 4 bases and J 5 bases, leaving 12 bases between the germline ends. The germline V gene has CDR1 LNHDA and CDR2 SQIVND (reference sequence). The CDR3 DNA is TGTGCCAGTAGTAGCCTGGCAGGAGATCAGCCCCAGCATTTT. Encoded protein: CASSSLAGDQPQHF.

The V call is TRBV23-1, the J call TRBJ2-5, with no clear D. TRBV23-1 is placed among ORFs of uncertain function. The CDR3 length is 13 residues. Trimming took off 4 bases at V and 5 bases at J, with 11 bases between the two ends. This CDR3 reads CASSPTVSETQYF. The CDR3 bases are TGCGCCAGCAGTCCAACGGTTTCGGAGACCCAGTACTTC.

This clone was seen once. V gene TRBV5-1 combines with J gene TRBJ2-7, with 11 bases identical to TRBD2. CDR1 is SGHRS and CDR2 is YFSETQ in the germline V gene. This CDR3 region has 16 residues. With 1 base clipped from V and 5 bases from J, the junction kept 8 bases outside the gene matches. The CDR3 here is CASSLTLASGRNEQYF. Here the CDR3 DNA reads TGCGCCAGCAGCTTGACCCTGGCTAGCGGGAGGAACGAGCAGTACTTC.

This clone was seen once. The gene calls are TRBV7-2 and TRBJ2-5, with 8 bases aligning to TRBD1. Germline values: CDR1 SGHTA, CDR2 FQGNSA. The CDR3 sequence is 14 residues long. V gave up 4 bases and J gave up 4 bases; unmatched junction bases: 5. The CDR3 here is CASSSPRGRETQYF. The CDR3 DNA reads TGTGCCAGCAGCTCACCCAGGGGGCGAGAGACCCAGTACTTC.

This chain connects TRBV4-1 to TRBJ1-2; D is possibly TRBD1 (6 bases). The CDR3 is 15 residues long. CDR1 is MGHRA, CDR2 YSYEKL, per germline. Trimming stripped 3 bases from V and 2 bases from J, with 13 bases between. CDR3: CASSQLPGQNYGYTF. CDR3 bases: TGCGCCAGCAGCCAGCTTCCGGGACAAAACTATGGCTACACCTTC.